These T cell receptor beta chains were read from a single sample in a study of post-analysis software for immune sequencing data. TCRdb called the PCR reads again in MiXCR, with one record for every CDR3 protein. The sample consists of about 770,000 distinct CDR3 sequences, 46% of them appearing once. Sequenced material: blood. The receptors stem from a girl aged 10 to 17 with multiple sclerosis. Both conserved end residues are trimmed from each CDR3. Each record gives: D gene, V gene, CDR3 length, clone size, CDR3 protein. The D gene is left open where the match is weak. Clone size is not always given. Where it is, it says once, few, many or a class for expanded clones.

d_call: .
v_call: TRBV20-1
cdr3_length: 14
clone_size: .
cdr3_aa: SARDRRAYRRSEQF

d_call: .
v_call: TRBV20-1
cdr3_length: 14
clone_size: few
cdr3_aa: SARDWQGSSYNEQF

d_call: TRBD1
v_call: TRBV29-1
cdr3_length: 12
clone_size: once
cdr3_aa: SVVGDRGPDTQY

d_call: TRBD2
v_call: TRBV30
cdr3_length: 12
clone_size: .
cdr3_aa: AWRRLAGVGGQF

d_call: .
v_call: TRBV7-9
cdr3_length: 11
clone_size: .
cdr3_aa: TSSWWRGETQY

d_call: .
v_call: TRBV27
cdr3_length: 15
clone_size: .
cdr3_aa: ASSASTWGASNQPQH

d_call: .
v_call: TRBV9
cdr3_length: 11
clone_size: many
cdr3_aa: ASSVSPQGEQY

d_call: TRBD2
v_call: TRBV2
cdr3_length: 12
clone_size: many
cdr3_aa: ASSTGLAAYEQY

d_call: .
v_call: TRBV6-1
cdr3_length: 10
clone_size: .
cdr3_aa: ASRAPSETQY

d_call: TRBD2
v_call: TRBV10-3
cdr3_length: 11
clone_size: .
cdr3_aa: AISLAAQETQY

d_call: .
v_call: TRBV20-1
cdr3_length: 11
clone_size: few
cdr3_aa: SARNRQTYGYT

d_call: .
v_call: TRBV28
cdr3_length: 15
clone_size: .
cdr3_aa: ASSPPRTIVGLYEQY

d_call: TRBD1
v_call: TRBV29-1
cdr3_length: 14
clone_size: few
cdr3_aa: SGSKYLGTEPREQF

d_call: .
v_call: TRBV29-1
cdr3_length: 12
clone_size: .
cdr3_aa: SVVGWEKNTEAF

d_call: TRBD1
v_call: TRBV4-1
cdr3_length: 13
clone_size: .
cdr3_aa: ASSQEDRSTDTQY

d_call: TRBD2
v_call: TRBV13
cdr3_length: 17
clone_size: .
cdr3_aa: ASSLETSGPHGSYNEQF

d_call: .
v_call: TRBV5-1
cdr3_length: 12
clone_size: .
cdr3_aa: ASSLDGRKETQY

d_call: .
v_call: TRBV12-3/TRBV12-4
cdr3_length: 12
clone_size: .
cdr3_aa: ASSSPGLIREQF

d_call: .
v_call: TRBV7-9
cdr3_length: 11
clone_size: once
cdr3_aa: ASSHQGNQPQH

d_call: .
v_call: TRBV3-1
cdr3_length: 9
clone_size: .
cdr3_aa: ASSQTDEQY